Listed here are 21 T cell receptor beta chains from one sample, sequenced in a study. TRBV12-4/TRBJ1-2 clonotypes were amplified with adaptor-ligated barcode primers. Each CDR3 protein is one row after TCRdb ran MiXCR on the multiplex PCR reads. In the table there are about 920 distinct CDR3 sequences, 5% to 7.5% of which are singletons. The sample consisted of memory CD4+ T cells sorted from blood. Subset given: memory CD4+ T cells, CD4+CD45RO+CD25-. The source of these receptors is a female donor with breast cancer.

This clonotype is judged medium-sized. The rearrangement links TRBV12-3 or TRBV12-4 to TRBJ1-2; D remains unclear. Trimming removed 6 bases from V and 2 bases from J, with 4 bases in between. This CDR3 has 11 amino acids. The CDR3 nucleotides are TGTGCCAGCAGATCCAACTATGGCTACACCTTC. Protein product: CASRSNYGYTF.

This clonotype rates as large (0.1 to 1%). This chain joins TRBV12-3 or TRBV12-4 and TRBJ1-2; TRBD1 aligns across 7 bases. CDR3 length: 14 amino acids. V shed 7 bases, J shed 2 bases, and the junction held 7 bases outside the gene matches. CDR3 residues: CASTRSQGNYGYTF. The CDR3 region has the DNA TGTGCCAGCACCCGATCACAGGGGAACTATGGCTACACCTTC.

This clonotype rates as medium-sized. The chain carries TRBV12-3 or TRBV12-4 and TRBJ1-2; D unclear. V shed 2 bases and J shed 5 bases, with 3 bases lying between them. This CDR3 is built from 11 residues. The CDR3 region has the DNA TGTGCCAGCAGTTTACGGTATGGCTACACCTTC. It codes for CASSLRYGYTF.

Relative to its sample, this clonotype is medium-sized. This chain joins TRBV12-3 or TRBV12-4 and TRBJ1-2; 7 bases align to TRBD1. The trim removed 5 bases at V and 2 bases at J, leaving 2 bases unmatched. The CDR3 runs 13 residues. DNA for the CDR3: TGTGCCAGCAGTACAGGGGTGAACTATGGCTACACCTTC. Translating gives CASSTGVNYGYTF.

In its sample, this clonotype is medium-sized. The chain is built from TRBV12-3 or TRBV12-4 and TRBJ1-2; D unclear. This CDR3 region has 12 residues. V was pared by 3 bases and J by 4 bases, with 6 bases between. The DNA for the CDR3 is TGTGCCAGCAGTTTTCATCCCTATGGCTACACCTTC. Protein product: CASSFHPYGYTF.

By its share, this clonotype is medium-sized (0.01 to 0.1%). CDR3 protein: CASSLSGLNYGYTF. The CDR3 nucleotides read TGTGCCAGCAGTTTATCGGGTCTTAACTATGGCTACACCTTC. J is TRBJ1-2 and V is TRBV12-3 or TRBV12-4, with D unresolved. The CDR3 is 14 residues long. Trimming shortened V by 2 bases and J by 1 base, and 8 bases separated the two germline ends.

This clonotype is deemed medium-sized. The CDR3 here is CASSLALGLAYGYTF. CDR3 coding DNA: TGTGCCAGCAGTTTAGCGCTCGGCTTAGCTTATGGCTACACCTTC. The rearrangement uses TRBV12-3 or TRBV12-4 and TRBJ1-2, with unresolved D. Deletions cut 0 bases from V and 5 bases from J, with 13 bases between. This CDR3 spans 15 amino acids.

In its sample, this clonotype ranks as large. The V gene is TRBV12-3 or TRBV12-4, the J gene TRBJ1-2; D not resolved. The CDR3 is made up of 16 amino acids. Between the trimmed V and J ends, which lost 11 bases and 2 bases, there was a span of 24 bases. The CDR3 region has the DNA TGTGCCGGAGCCGTCCGCATGGGTGGGTTGAACTATGGCTACACCTTC. This translates into CAGAVRMGGLNYGYTF.

By frequency in the sample, this clonotype is large. The V and J genes are TRBV12-3 or TRBV12-4 and TRBJ1-2; D uncertain. The CDR3 sequence is 12 residues long. The V end was cut by 8 bases, the J end by 0 bases, with 7 bases between. CDR3 nucleotides: TGTGCCAGCGGGTTCTCTAACTATGGCTACACCTTC. Its protein is CASGFSNYGYTF.

This clonotype is judged medium-sized. The chain is built from TRBV12-3 or TRBV12-4 and TRBJ1-2, with D maybe TRBD1 (5 bases). The CDR3 is made up of 14 amino acids. V lost 1 base and J lost 7, with 13 bases in between. CDR3 in amino acids: CASSLVSQGPGYTF. The CDR3 DNA follows: TGTGCCAGCAGTTTAGTTTCCCAGGGTCCTGGCTACACCTTC.

This clonotype is categorized as medium-sized. The CDR3 loop is CASSWGTDGYTF. The CDR3 DNA is TGTGCCAGCAGTTGGGGAACGGATGGCTACACCTTC. This chain uses TRBV12-3 or TRBV12-4 with TRBJ1-2, with D hard to call. Trimming shortened V by 4 bases and J by 6 bases, and 9 bases separated the two germline ends. This CDR3 is 12 amino acids long.

This clonotype is classed as large. V gene TRBV12-3 or TRBV12-4 combines with J gene TRBJ1-2; maybe TRBD1 (6 bases). The length of the CDR3 is 11 residues. With 5 bases removed from V and 5 bases from J, the gap between germline ends came to 6 bases. CDR3 in amino acids: CASSTGYGYTF. The CDR3 DNA reads as TGTGCCAGCAGTACAGGGTATGGCTACACCTTC.

Sample share makes this clonotype medium-sized. The chain joins TRBV12-3 or TRBV12-4 to TRBJ1-2; maybe TRBD1 (5 bases). CDR3 length: 12 residues. Trimming stripped 2 bases from V and 6 bases from J, with 7 bases between. The CDR3 spells CASSLTRDGYTF. In DNA form, the CDR3 reads TGTGCCAGCAGTTTAACCAGGGATGGCTACACCTTC.

Within the sample, this clonotype is medium-sized. The chain joins TRBV12-3 or TRBV12-4 to TRBJ1-2; D is uncertain. V was cut by 5 bases and J by 8 bases, with 15 bases left in between. The CDR3 sequence is 13 residues long. The CDR3 nucleotides read TGTGCCAGCAGTGCCGGACCTGAGGAAGGCTACACCTTC. Translating gives CASSAGPEEGYTF.

This clonotype is large by share. J is TRBJ1-2 and V is TRBV12-3 or TRBV12-4, with 7 positions matching TRBD1. Trimming cost V 8 bases and J 2 bases; bases outside gene matches: 5. This CDR3 comprises 13 residues. CDR3 in amino acids: CASGTAVNYGYTF. CDR3 nucleotides: TGTGCCAGCGGGACAGCGGTGAACTATGGCTACACCTTC.

This clonotype is medium-sized in the sample. The chain recombines TRBV12-3 or TRBV12-4 with TRBJ1-2, with D unresolved. Trimming stripped 10 bases from V and 4 bases from J, with 16 bases between. The length of the CDR3 is 13 residues. Here the CDR3 DNA reads TGTGCCACCGCAACACGGGGTGGCTATGGCTACACCTTC. Encoded protein: CATATRGGYGYTF.

This clonotype is labeled as medium-sized (0.01 to 0.1%). The chain combines TRBV12-3 or TRBV12-4 with TRBJ1-2, with D hard to call. The V end lost 6 bases, the J end lost 10 bases, and 15 bases lay between the germline ends. The CDR3 covers 12 residues. The CDR3: CASSPPLRDYTF. CDR3 in DNA: TGTGCCAGCAGCCCACCCCTTCGTGACTACACCTTC.

This clonotype is deemed medium-sized. The V call is TRBV12-3 or TRBV12-4, the J call TRBJ1-2; D gene uncertain. Trimming shortened V by 3 bases and J by 6 bases, and 14 bases separated the two germline ends. The CDR3 totals 14 residues. CDR3 DNA: TGTGCCAGCAGTTTCAACGGCAGGAAAGATGGCTACACCTTC. Translation gives CASSFNGRKDGYTF.

This clonotype is medium-sized (0.01 to 0.1%) in the sample. V gene TRBV12-3 or TRBV12-4 combines with J gene TRBJ1-2; D uncertain. This CDR3 region has 14 residues. Trimming removed 4 bases at V and 8 bases at J, with 17 bases between. The CDR3 reads CASSSSASPSGYTF. DNA for the CDR3: TGTGCCAGCAGTTCCTCAGCCAGCCCCAGCGGCTACACCTTC.

This clonotype is labeled medium-sized. The chain recombines TRBV12-3 or TRBV12-4 with TRBJ1-2, with D possibly being TRBD1 (6 bases). The germline V and J ends were trimmed by 4 bases and 3 bases, with 9 bases remaining between them. The CDR3 is 13 residues long. In DNA, the CDR3 is TGTGCCAGCAGTTACGACAGGTACTATGGCTACACCTTC. Translation gives CASSYDRYYGYTF.

In its sample, this clonotype ranks as medium-sized. The V call is TRBV12-3 or TRBV12-4, the J call TRBJ1-2; 8 bases line up with TRBD1. This CDR3 is 15 amino acids long. Trimming removed 5 bases from V and 6 bases from J; junction bases left unmatched: 11. The CDR3 DNA reads TGTGCCAGCAGTCCCTGGACGACAGGGGAGGATGGCTACACCTTC. This translates into CASSPWTTGEDGYTF.